Listed below are T cell receptor beta chains from one sample, sequenced in a study of patients and donors after allogeneic stem cell transplantation. Each CDR3 protein is one row after TCRdb ran MiXCR on the RT-PCR reads. This sample has more than 850,000 distinct CDR3 sequences; about a sixth occur once, and the top ten carry around 6%. The sequenced sample consisted of blood, either unsorted or a sorted T cell fraction (not recorded which). These TCRs come from a human donor who was either an allogeneic HSCT recipient or a stem cell or donor lymphocyte infusion donor (not recorded which). It is not recorded whose cells these are; they may come from a transplant donor. Both conserved end residues are part of each CDR3. A D gene is named only where the DNA matches it firmly. Clone size appears in some rows only: once, few, many, or a class for an expanded clone.

few,TRBD1,TRBJ2-3,18,TRBV15,CATSRELTGQGAWDTQYF,TGTGCCACCAGTAGAGAATTGACCGGACAGGGGGCATGGGATACGCAGTATTTT
few,TRBD1,TRBJ1-6,17,TRBV5-1,CASSLQGAPLSSSPLHF,TGCGCCAGCAGCTTGCAGGGGGCGCCTTTATCCAGTTCACCCCTCCACTTT
few,.,TRBJ2-1,15,TRBV13,CASSYFPLRGNEQFF,TGTGCCAGCAGCTACTTCCCCCTGAGGGGCAATGAGCAGTTCTTC
few,.,TRBJ2-1,16,TRBV18,CASLPGTPSSYNEQFF,TGTGCCAGCTTACCAGGGACCCCTAGCTCCTACAATGAGCAGTTCTTC
.,TRBD1,TRBJ2-7,15,TRBV5-1,CASSSEDRGIDEQYF,TGCGCCAGCAGTTCGGAGGACAGGGGGATCGACGAGCAGTACTTC
.,.,TRBJ1-3,14,TRBV12-3/TRBV12-4,CASRQTASGNTIYF,TGTGCCAGCAGACAGACAGCCTCTGGAAACACCATATATTTT
.,TRBD2,TRBJ2-7,16,TRBV5-6,CASTLWALAGLSEQYF,TGTGCCAGCACTCTCTGGGCACTAGCGGGACTAAGCGAGCAGTACTTC
few,.,TRBJ1-2,13,TRBV30,CAWSPISSGGYTF,TGTGCCTGGAGCCCTATCAGCTCGGGTGGCTACACCTTC
few,TRBD1,TRBJ2-7,16,TRBV24-1,CATSDSLRWGQYEQYF,TGTGCCACCAGTGATTCCCTTCGTTGGGGACAGTACGAGCAGTACTTC
few,.,TRBJ1-5,15,TRBV14,CASSQDIRADQPQHF,TGTGCCAGCAGCCAAGATATCCGAGCAGATCAGCCCCAGCATTTT
few,.,TRBJ2-7,11,TRBV12-3/TRBV12-4,CASSPLGGFLF,TGTGCCAGCAGTCCTCTCGGGGGCTTTCTCTTC
few,.,TRBJ1-2,14,TRBV10-3,CAISESGWGYGYTF,TGTGCCATCAGTGAGTCGGGTTGGGGGTACGGCTACACCTTC
few,.,TRBJ2-2,14,TRBV5-1,CASSPDRGTGELFF,TGCGCCAGCAGCCCAGACCGTGGCACCGGGGAGCTGTTTTTT
.,.,TRBJ1-1,11,TRBV12-3/TRBV12-4,CASTAKSEAFF,TGTGCCAGCACGGCGAAGAGTGAAGCTTTCTTT
.,.,TRBJ1-1,13,TRBV5-1,CASSNITSTEAFF,TGCGCCAGCAGCAATATTACCAGCACTGAAGCTTTCTTT
.,.,TRBJ2-1,16,TRBV9,CASSVESVSYGNEQFF,TGTGCCAGCAGCGTAGAGTCTGTGAGCTACGGCAATGAGCAGTTCTTC
.,.,TRBJ2-7,14,TRBV2,CASSVAGRTYEQYF,TGTGCCAGCAGTGTTGCGGGGCGGACCTACGAGCAGTACTTC
many,.,TRBJ1-1,13,TRBV5-1,CASSLPMNTEAFF,TGCGCCAGCAGCTTACCAATGAACACTGAAGCTTTCTTT
few,.,TRBJ1-2,13,TRBV12-3/TRBV12-4,CASSLAQRAGYTF,TGTGCCAGCAGTTTAGCCCAGAGGGCGGGCTACACCTTC
.,.,TRBJ1-2,15,TRBV7-9,CASSLEGLSNYGYTF,TGTGCCAGCAGCTTAGAGGGGTTGAGTAACTATGGCTACACCTTC
once,.,TRBJ2-3,17,TRBV7-8,CASSLGGNVKGTDTQYF,TGTGCCAGCAGCTTAGGGGGGAATGTAAAGGGCACAGATACGCAGTATTTT
.,.,TRBJ1-2,14,TRBV7-9,CASSHKQISYGYTF,TGTGCCAGCAGCCATAAACAGATCAGCTATGGCTACACCTTC
few,TRBD1,TRBJ1-2,16,TRBV27,CASSPSGGHETMGYTF,TGTGCCAGCAGCCCTTCAGGGGGGCACGAGACTATGGGGTACACCTTC
few,TRBD1,TRBJ2-7,14,TRBV20-1,CSAPGDRATYEQYF,TGCAGTGCTCCCGGGGACAGGGCGACCTACGAGCAGTACTTC
.,.,TRBJ2-5,16,TRBV6-2/TRBV6-3,CASSYSHRRTQETQYF,TGTGCCAGCAGTTACTCCCACAGGAGAACGCAAGAGACCCAGTACTTC
.,TRBD1,TRBJ1-5,16,TRBV20-1,CSAANGQGRRDQPQHF,TGCAGTGCAGCTAACGGACAGGGAAGAAGGGATCAGCCCCAGCATTTT
.,.,TRBJ2-7,14,TRBV6-2/TRBV6-3,CASSYTSIAYEQYF,TGTGCCAGCAGTTACACCTCCATAGCCTACGAGCAGTACTTC
.,.,TRBJ2-3,14,TRBV5-1,CASSLVPVPDTQYF,TGCGCCAGCAGCTTGGTCCCAGTCCCAGATACGCAGTATTTT
few,.,TRBJ1-6,17,TRBV12-3/TRBV12-4,CASSNSPPGADNSPLHF,TGTGCCAGCAGCAACAGCCCCCCGGGGGCGGATAATTCACCCCTCCACTTT
.,.,TRBJ2-5,13,TRBV20-1,CGGLETGTETQYF,TGCGGGGGGCTGGAGACAGGGACGGAGACCCAGTACTTC
many,.,TRBJ2-7,14,TRBV12-3/TRBV12-4,CASSWENPEYEQYF,TGTGCCAGCAGTTGGGAAAACCCCGAATACGAGCAGTACTTC
.,TRBD2,TRBJ2-7,16,TRBV14,CASSARLAGGTSEQYF,TGTGCCAGCAGCGCGAGACTAGCGGGAGGGACCAGCGAGCAGTACTTC
many,.,TRBJ1-3,14,TRBV20-1,CSARVQSSGNTIYF,TGCAGTGCTAGAGTGCAGTCCTCTGGAAACACCATATATTTT
.,.,TRBJ1-2,16,TRBV4-3,CASSPGVRVDSYGYTF,TGCGCCAGCAGCCCCGGTGTACGGGTTGATAGCTATGGCTACACCTTC
.,TRBD1,TRBJ2-2,16,TRBV30,CAWSQDAGGYTGELFF,TGTGCCTGGAGTCAGGACGCAGGGGGCTACACCGGGGAGCTGTTTTTT
.,.,TRBJ1-1,14,TRBV7-3,CASSLSAGDTEAFF,TGTGCCAGCAGCTTATCAGCAGGGGACACTGAAGCTTTCTTT
many,.,TRBJ2-7,13,TRBV6-5,CASSYSKGYEQYF,TGTGCCAGCAGTTACTCGAAAGGGTACGAGCAGTACTTC
few,TRBD2,TRBJ2-1,14,TRBV6-4,CASSETSGYNEQFF,TGTGCCAGCAGTGAGACTAGCGGCTACAATGAGCAGTTCTTC
few,.,TRBJ1-2,14,TRBV20-1,CSARDRNRESGYTF,TGCAGTGCTAGAGATCGAAACAGGGAGAGTGGCTACACCTTC
many,TRBD1,TRBJ1-1,14,TRBV7-9,CASSLGGQGTEAFF,TGTGCCAGCAGCTTAGGGGGACAGGGTACCGAAGCTTTCTTT
few,TRBD1,TRBJ2-5,16,TRBV29-1,CSVEDQATGRKETQYF,TGCAGCGTTGAAGATCAGGCGACAGGGCGAAAAGAGACCCAGTACTTC
few,.,TRBJ2-2,14,TRBV5-1,CASTNKGGTGELFF,TGCGCCAGCACCAACAAAGGAGGCACCGGGGAGCTGTTTTTT
many,.,TRBJ2-7,16,TRBV7-8,CASSLGAGGLFYEQYF,TGTGCCAGCAGCTTAGGAGCAGGGGGACTCTTTTACGAGCAGTACTTC
.,TRBD1,TRBJ2-1,14,TRBV7-2,CASSWTGPYNEQFF,TGTGCCAGCAGCTGGACAGGGCCATACAATGAGCAGTTCTTC
.,TRBD2,TRBJ2-1,13,TRBV6-5,CASSYGLANEQFF,TGTGCCAGCAGTTACGGACTAGCAAATGAGCAGTTCTTC
few,TRBD2,TRBJ2-5,18,TRBV24-1,CATSDLPPGSGSQETQYF,TGTGCCACCAGTGATTTGCCCCCAGGTAGCGGGAGTCAGGAGACCCAGTACTTC
.,TRBD2,TRBJ2-7,15,TRBV5-1,CASSLETSGMSEQYF,TGCGCCAGCAGCTTGGAGACTAGCGGGATGTCCGAGCAGTACTTC
.,.,TRBJ2-5,18,TRBV3-1,CASSQNRGFQGRGETQYF,TGTGCCAGCAGCCAAAACCGGGGTTTTCAGGGGCGAGGGGAGACCCAGTACTTC
few,.,TRBJ2-2,15,TRBV4-1,CASSQEPTRSRELFF,TGCGCCAGCAGCCAAGAACCCACACGTAGCAGGGAGCTGTTTTTT
.,.,TRBJ1-3,13,TRBV29-1,CSAIGNSGNTIYF,TGCAGCGCGATCGGCAACTCTGGAAACACCATATATTTT
.,TRBD2,TRBJ2-2,16,TRBV3-1,CASSQETSGSTGELFF,TGTGCCAGCAGCCAAGAAACTAGCGGGAGTACCGGGGAGCTGTTTTTT
once,.,TRBJ1-4,15,TRBV7-8,CASSSDGTTNEKLFF,TGTGCCAGCAGCTCCGACGGCACAACTAATGAAAAACTGTTTTTT
.,TRBD1,TRBJ1-2,14,TRBV7-9,CASGSKGQGGGYTF,TGTGCCAGCGGCTCCAAGGGACAGGGAGGAGGCTACACCTTC
.,.,TRBJ2-1,13,TRBV5-4,CASSFNWGNEQFF,TGTGCCAGCAGCTTCAATTGGGGGAATGAGCAGTTCTTC
few,TRBD1,TRBJ1-2,14,TRBV5-1,CASSLGGPVYGYTF,TGCGCCAGCAGCTTAGGGGGCCCCGTCTATGGCTACACCTTC
few,.,TRBJ1-4,12,TRBV6-2/TRBV6-3,CASSLGAEKLFF,TGTGCCAGCAGTCTTGGAGCAGAAAAACTGTTTTTT
.,.,TRBJ2-2,14,TRBV5-1,CASNLILNTGELFF,TGCGCCAGCAACCTTATATTGAACACCGGGGAGCTGTTTTTT
few,.,TRBJ2-1,14,TRBV5-1,CASSFSSPPNEQFF,TGCGCCAGCAGCTTTAGTTCTCCGCCGAATGAGCAGTTCTTC